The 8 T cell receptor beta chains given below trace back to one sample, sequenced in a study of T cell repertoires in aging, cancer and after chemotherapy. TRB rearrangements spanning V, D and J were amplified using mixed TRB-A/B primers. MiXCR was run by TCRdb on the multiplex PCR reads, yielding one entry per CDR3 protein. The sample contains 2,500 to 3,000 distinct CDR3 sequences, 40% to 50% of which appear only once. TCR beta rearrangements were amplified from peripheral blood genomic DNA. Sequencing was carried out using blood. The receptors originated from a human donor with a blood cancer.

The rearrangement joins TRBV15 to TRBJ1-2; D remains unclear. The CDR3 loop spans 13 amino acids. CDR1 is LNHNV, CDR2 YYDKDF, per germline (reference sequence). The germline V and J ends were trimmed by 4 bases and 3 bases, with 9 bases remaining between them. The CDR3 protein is CATSKGNDYGYTF. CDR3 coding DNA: TGTGCCACCAGCAAGGGTAACGACTATGGCTACACCTTC.

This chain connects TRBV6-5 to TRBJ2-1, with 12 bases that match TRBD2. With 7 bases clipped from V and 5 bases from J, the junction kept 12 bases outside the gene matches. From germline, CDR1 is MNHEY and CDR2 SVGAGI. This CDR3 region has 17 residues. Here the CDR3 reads CASNPTSGSNRHNEQFF. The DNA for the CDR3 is TGTGCCAGCAACCCGACTAGCGGGAGCAATCGCCACAATGAGCAGTTCTTC.

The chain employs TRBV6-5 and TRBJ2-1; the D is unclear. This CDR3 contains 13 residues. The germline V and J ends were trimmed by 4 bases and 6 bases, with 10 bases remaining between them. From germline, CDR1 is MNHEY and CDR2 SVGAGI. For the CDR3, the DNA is TGTGCCAGCAGTTGGGCCTTTGGCAATGAGCAGTTCTTC. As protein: CASSWAFGNEQFF.

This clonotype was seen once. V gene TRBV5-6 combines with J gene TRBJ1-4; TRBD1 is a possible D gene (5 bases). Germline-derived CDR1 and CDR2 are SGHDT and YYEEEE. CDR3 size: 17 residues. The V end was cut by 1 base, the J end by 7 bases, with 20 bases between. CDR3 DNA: TGTGCCAGCAGCTTGCCGGGGCGCGACGGATTGAGTGAAAAACTGTTTTTT. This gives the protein CASSLPGRDGLSEKLFF.

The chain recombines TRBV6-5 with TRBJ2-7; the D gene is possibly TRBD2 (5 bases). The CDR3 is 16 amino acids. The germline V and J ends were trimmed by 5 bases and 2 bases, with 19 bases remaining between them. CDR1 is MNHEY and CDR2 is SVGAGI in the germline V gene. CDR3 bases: TGTGCCAGCAGTGCCGGAGTCTTAGGAGGCCCCTACGAGCAGTACTTC. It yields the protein CASSAGVLGGPYEQYF.

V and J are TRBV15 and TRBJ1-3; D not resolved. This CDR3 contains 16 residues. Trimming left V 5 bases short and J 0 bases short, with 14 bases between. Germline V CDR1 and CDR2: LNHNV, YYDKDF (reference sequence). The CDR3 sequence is CATSLGSVNSGNTIYF. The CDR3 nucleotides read TGTGCCACCAGCCTCGGCTCGGTGAACTCTGGAAACACCATATATTTT. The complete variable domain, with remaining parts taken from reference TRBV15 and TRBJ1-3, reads DAMVIQNPRYQVTQFGKPVTLSCSQTLNHNVMYWYQQKSSQAPKLLFHYYDKDFNNEADTPDNFQSRRPNTSFCFLDIRSPGLGDTAMYLCATSLGSVNSGNTIYFGEGSWLTVV.

In DNA form, the CDR3 reads TGTGCCAGCACAGCGCTAGCGGGATCCTACGAGCAGTACTTC. Translated, it gives CASTALAGSYEQYF. This chain connects TRBV6-1 to TRBJ2-7; 9 nucleotides match TRBD2. From germline, CDR1 is MNHNS and CDR2 SASEGT. The CDR3 has 14 amino acids. V shed 7 bases and J 1 base; nucleotides not matched to a gene: 5.

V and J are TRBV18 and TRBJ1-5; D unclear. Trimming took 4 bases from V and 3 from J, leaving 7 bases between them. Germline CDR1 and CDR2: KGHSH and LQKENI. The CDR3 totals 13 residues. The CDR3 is CASSQRFNQPQHF. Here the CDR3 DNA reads TGTGCCAGCTCACAACGGTTCAATCAGCCCCAGCATTTT.